This T cell receptor beta chain was profiled in a study of beta chain features in type 1 diabetes. Broader study findings: Cells carrying high TCR expression could end up over-represented when cDNA is sequenced. Researchers could not determine here whether HLA type influences TCRB rearrangement. Among patients with Type 1 diabetes, TCRB CDR3s were moderately but significantly shorter in every one of the four CD4+ subsets.

This CDR3 spans 12 amino acids. Germline assignment: CDR1 SGDLS and CDR2 YYNGEE. V was trimmed by 5 bases and J by 1 base, leaving 3 bases between them. A remark on this clone: What it recognizes is unknown.

Expressed TCRB transcripts were sequenced because the entire RNA isolate underwent reverse transcription. Sequencing was performed with immunoSEQ multiplex PCR; in TCRdb, only in-frame clones are kept and a portion is missing. The table has around 500,000 clones, more than 9.5% seen once. The chain joins TRBV9 to TRBJ2-2; no firm D call. Source material: naive CD4+ T cells from blood. This clonotype originated in a woman younger than 35 in good health. In DNA form, the CDR3 reads TGTGCCAGCAGGGGGAACACCGGGGAGCTGTTTTTT. Residues: CASRGNTGELFF.